Here is one T cell receptor beta chain with its context. Its antigen is still unknown. The source of the sample is a study of CD8 T cells in ankylosing spondylitis. The ends were cut back, 1 base at V and 1 base at J, with 8 bases in the middle. The length of the CDR3 is 14 residues. CDR1 and CDR2 (germline): SGHTA, FQGNSA. The study's findings and limits: A TCR beta motif made of fewer than 10 highly homologous variants seemed typical of ankylosing spondylitis blood.

One entry per CDR3 protein results from TCRdb running MiXCR on the 5' RACE reads. The sample gives 700,000 or so distinct CDR3 sequences, roughly 20% of which show up once; 15% to 20% is in the top ten. The sequence derives from a male donor with ankylosing spondylitis. The chain joins TRBV7-2 to TRBJ2-7; D is uncertain. Sequencing used blood, either unsorted or a sorted T cell fraction (not recorded which). The CDR3 sequence is CASSLERVSYEQYF. The CDR3 bases are TGTGCCAGCAGCTTAGAAAGGGTTTCCTACGAGCAGTACTTC. The full variable domain, completed using reference TRBV7-2 and TRBJ2-7, is GAGVSQSPSNKVTEKGKDVELRCDPISGHTALYWYRQSLGQGLEFLIYFQGNSAPDKSGLPSDRFSAERTGGSVSTLTIQRTQQEDSAVYLCASSLERVSYEQYFGPGTRLTVT.